One T cell receptor (beta chain) is described in this entry. V was shortened by 4 bases and J by 2 bases, with 14 bases between the two germline ends. The germline CDR1 and CDR2 sequences are SGHRS and YFSETQ. The CDR3 extends over 15 amino acids. Sequenced by immunoSEQ multiplex PCR; TCRdb stores in-frame clones only, minus some. The data hold some 310,000 clones, with under 90% observed a single time. These data belong to a study of blood T cell repertoires in COVID-19. The origin of this receptor is a woman between 25 and 40 years old who had recovered from COVID-19. Sequenced input: PBMCs or T cells enriched from blood (not recorded which). The J gene is TRBJ2-3, the V gene TRBV5-1; maybe TRBD2 (6 bases). CDR3 residues: CASSLSGYATDTQYF. The CDR3, as DNA: TGCGCCAGCAGCCTTAGCGGCTACGCCACAGATACGCAGTATTTT. Based on the CDR3 plus reference TRBV5-1 and TRBJ2-3, the full variable domain is KAGVTQTPRYLIKTRGQQVTLSCSPISGHRSVSWYQQTPGQGLQFLFEYFSETQRNKGNFPGRFSGRQFSNSRSEMNVSTLELGDSALYLCASSLSGYATDTQYFGPGTRLTVL.